This T cell receptor (beta chain) was observed in a study of T cell changes during pregnancy in multiple sclerosis. CDR3 size: 16 residues. J was trimmed by 2 bases and V by 5 bases; bases with no gene match: 7. From germline, CDR1 is KGHSH and CDR2 LQKENI. TCRdb's copy holds only in-frame clones and misses some; the assay was immunoSEQ multiplex PCR. The table includes 84,000 or so clones, roughly 94% detected once. The gene calls are TRBV18 and TRBJ1-1; TRBD1 aligns across 11 bases. The receptor comes from a female donor with multiple sclerosis, enrolled in a pregnancy study. Sequencing used peripheral blood, obtained in the third trimester of pregnancy. The CDR3 loop reads CASSSFGQGANTEAFF. CDR3 coding DNA: TGTGCCAGCTCATCTTTTGGACAGGGGGCCAACACTGAAGCTTTCTTT.